The following is a TCR beta chain sequence with its context. Antigen specificity is unknown. This sample is part of a study of CD8+ T cells in alopecia areata. Whole-study context: The drug, oral tofacitinib, was given to treated patients at 5 to 10 mg twice daily.

Treatment defined: oral pan-JAK inhibitor, 5-10 mg twice daily. Peripheral blood, together with lesional scalp punch biopsies, was collected from alopecia areata patients. Unmatched junction bases numbered 5, after V lost 5 bases and J lost 3 bases. The germline gives CDR1 SGDLS, CDR2 YYNGEE. CDR3 length: 13 amino acids. Study outcomes and limitations: Tofacitinib significantly reduced both scalp clonality and expanded CD8+ clones among the top 100. Relative to mice, TCR sharing across patients was less clear, a difference possibly HLA-related.

cDNA serving as the sequencing template came from extracted, reverse transcribed RNA. The assay was immunoSEQ multiplex PCR, and TCRdb's table has in-frame clones only and misses some. The table lists around 100,000 clones, more than 65% of them singletons. The J gene is TRBJ2-7, the V gene TRBV9; the match to TRBD2 covers 7 bases. Sequenced material: CD8+ T cells sorted from blood, taken at approximately week 42, from a patient treated with tofacitinib. The sequence derives from a human donor with alopecia areata. This chain's CDR3 is CASSSSGDYEQYF. DNA for the CDR3: TGTGCCAGCAGTTCTAGCGGAGACTACGAGCAGTACTTC.